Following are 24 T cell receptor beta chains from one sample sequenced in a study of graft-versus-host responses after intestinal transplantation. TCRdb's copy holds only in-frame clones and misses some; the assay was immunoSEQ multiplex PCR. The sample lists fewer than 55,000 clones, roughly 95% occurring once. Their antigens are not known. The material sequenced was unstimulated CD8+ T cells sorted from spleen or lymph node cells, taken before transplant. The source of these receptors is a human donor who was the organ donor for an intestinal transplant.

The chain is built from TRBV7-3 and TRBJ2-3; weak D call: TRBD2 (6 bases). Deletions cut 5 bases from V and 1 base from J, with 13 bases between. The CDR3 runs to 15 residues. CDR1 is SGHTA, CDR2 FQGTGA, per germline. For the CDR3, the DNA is TGTGCCAGCAGCCCAGGCGCTAGCGGCACAGATACGCAGTATTTT. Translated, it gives CASSPGASGTDTQYF.

This chain's CDR3 is CASSFGGPTQPQHF. The CDR3 region has the DNA TGTGCCAGCAGCTTTGGAGGCCCTACTCAGCCCCAGCATTTT. The chain employs TRBV11-3 and TRBJ1-5, with D uncertain. V was shortened by 3 bases and J by 6 bases, with 12 bases between the two germline ends. CDR1 and CDR2 (germline): SGHNT, YENEEA. The CDR3 extends over 14 amino acids.

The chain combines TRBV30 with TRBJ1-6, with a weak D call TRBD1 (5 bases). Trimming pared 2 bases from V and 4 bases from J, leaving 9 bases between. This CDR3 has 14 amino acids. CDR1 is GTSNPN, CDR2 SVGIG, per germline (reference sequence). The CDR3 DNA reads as TGTGCCTGGAGTATCGGGGGATATAATTCACCCCTCCACTTT. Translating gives CAWSIGGYNSPLHF.

This CDR3 reads CASSGSGLYNEQFF. The CDR3 DNA sequence: TGTGCCAGCAGTGGGTCGGGACTCTACAATGAGCAGTTCTTC. The chain couples TRBV28 to TRBJ2-1, with TRBD2 as a possible D gene (6 bases). CDR1 and CDR2 (germline): MDHEN, SYDVKM. The length of the CDR3 is 14 residues. V lost 5 bases and J 3 bases, leaving 11 bases between the germline ends. Full variable domain (rest looked up from reference TRBV28 and TRBJ2-1): DVKVTQSSRYLVKRTGEKVFLECVQDMDHENMFWYRQDPGLGLRLIYFSYDVKMKEKGDIPEGYSVSREKKERFSLILESASTNQTSMYLCASSGSGLYNEQFFGPGTRLTVL.

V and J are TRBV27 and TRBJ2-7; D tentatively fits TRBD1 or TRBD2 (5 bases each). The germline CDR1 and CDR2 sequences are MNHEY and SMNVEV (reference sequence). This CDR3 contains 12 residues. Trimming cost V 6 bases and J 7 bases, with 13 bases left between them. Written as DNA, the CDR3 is TGTGCCAGCAGCTCCACAGGCGGGGAGCAGTACTTC. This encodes CASSSTGGEQYF.

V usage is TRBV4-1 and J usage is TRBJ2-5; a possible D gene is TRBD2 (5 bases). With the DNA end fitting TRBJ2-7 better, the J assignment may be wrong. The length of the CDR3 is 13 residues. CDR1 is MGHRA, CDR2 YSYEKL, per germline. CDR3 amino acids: CASSQASGNEQYF. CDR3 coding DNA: TGCGCCAGCAGCCAAGCTTCGGGAAACGAGCAGTACTTC.

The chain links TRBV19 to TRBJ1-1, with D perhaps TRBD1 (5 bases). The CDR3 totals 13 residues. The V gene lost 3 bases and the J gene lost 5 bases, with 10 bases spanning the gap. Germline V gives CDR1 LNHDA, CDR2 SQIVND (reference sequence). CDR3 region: CASSIIGDTEAFF. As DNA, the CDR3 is TGTGCCAGTAGTATTATAGGGGATACTGAAGCTTTCTTT.

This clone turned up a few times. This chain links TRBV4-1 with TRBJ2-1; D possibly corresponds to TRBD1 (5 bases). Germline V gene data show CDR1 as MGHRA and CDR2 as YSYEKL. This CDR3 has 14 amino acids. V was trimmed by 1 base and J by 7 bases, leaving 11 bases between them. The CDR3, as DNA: TGCGCCAGCAGCCAAGGGAATACAGGTAATGAGCAGTTCTTC. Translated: CASSQGNTGNEQFF.

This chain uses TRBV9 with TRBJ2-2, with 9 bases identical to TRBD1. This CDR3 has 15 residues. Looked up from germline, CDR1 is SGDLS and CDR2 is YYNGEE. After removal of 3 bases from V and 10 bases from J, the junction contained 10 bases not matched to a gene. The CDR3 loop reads CASSATGTGNSELFF. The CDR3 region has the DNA TGTGCCAGCAGCGCAACCGGGACAGGGAATTCGGAGCTGTTTTTT. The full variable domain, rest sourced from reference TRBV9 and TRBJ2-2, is DSGVTQTPKHLITATGQRVTLRCSPRSGDLSVYWYQQSLDQGLQFLIQYYNGEERAKGNILERFSAQQFPDLHSELNLSSLELGDSALYFCASSATGTGNSELFFGEGSRLTVL.

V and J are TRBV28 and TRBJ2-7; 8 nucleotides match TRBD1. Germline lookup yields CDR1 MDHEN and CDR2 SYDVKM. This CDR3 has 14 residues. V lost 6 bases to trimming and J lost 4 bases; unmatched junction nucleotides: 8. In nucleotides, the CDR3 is TGTGCCAGCAGGATGGGACAGGAAGGGTACGAGCAGTACTTC. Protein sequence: CASRMGQEGYEQYF. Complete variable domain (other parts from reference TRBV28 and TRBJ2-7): DVKVTQSSRYLVKRTGEKVFLECVQDMDHENMFWYRQDPGLGLRLIYFSYDVKMKEKGDIPEGYSVSREKKERFSLILESASTNQTSMYLCASRMGQEGYEQYFGPGTRLTVT.

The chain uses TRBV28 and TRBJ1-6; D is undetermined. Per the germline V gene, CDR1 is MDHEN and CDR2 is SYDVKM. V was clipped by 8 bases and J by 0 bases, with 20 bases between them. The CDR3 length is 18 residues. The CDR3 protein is CASRPPARLGSYNSPLHF. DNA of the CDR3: TGTGCCAGCCGACCCCCGGCCAGGCTGGGCTCCTATAATTCACCCCTCCACTTT.

The DNA of the CDR3 is TGTGCCAGTTCGTCAGACTACTATGGCTACACCTTC. Translating it yields CASSSDYYGYTF. V usage is TRBV7-2 and J usage is TRBJ1-2; no clear D gene. In germline, CDR1 is SGHTA, CDR2 FQGNSA. Trimming removed 9 bases at V and 3 bases at J, with 11 bases between. The CDR3 runs to 12 residues.

The CDR3 spells CASSTGTGGTEAFF. In DNA form, the CDR3 reads TGTGCCAGCAGCACCGGGACAGGGGGCACTGAAGCTTTCTTT. The chain links TRBV13 to TRBJ1-1; 11 nucleotides match TRBD1. The trim removed 5 bases at V and 4 bases at J, leaving 3 bases unmatched. CDR1 is PRHDT, CDR2 FYEKMQ, per germline (reference sequence). This CDR3 spans 14 amino acids. The complete variable domain, with remaining parts taken from reference TRBV13 and TRBJ1-1, reads AAGVIQSPRHLIKEKRETATLKCYPIPRHDTVYWYQQGPGQDPQFLISFYEKMQSDKGSIPDRFSAQQFSDYHSELNMSSLELGDSALYFCASSTGTGGTEAFFGQGTRLTVV.

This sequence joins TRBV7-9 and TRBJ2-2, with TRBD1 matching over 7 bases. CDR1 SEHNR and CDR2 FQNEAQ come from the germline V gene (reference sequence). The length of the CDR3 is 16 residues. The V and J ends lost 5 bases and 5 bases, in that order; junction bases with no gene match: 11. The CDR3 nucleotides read TGTGCCAGCAGCATCGGACAGGTGGTGGTGACCGGGGAGCTGTTTTTT. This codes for CASSIGQVVVTGELFF.

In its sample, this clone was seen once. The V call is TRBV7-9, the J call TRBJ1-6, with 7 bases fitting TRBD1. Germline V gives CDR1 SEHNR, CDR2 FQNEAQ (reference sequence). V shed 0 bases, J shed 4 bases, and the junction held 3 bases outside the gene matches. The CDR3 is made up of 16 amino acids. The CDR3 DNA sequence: TGTGCCAGCAGCTTAGCATCGGACAGGTATAATTCACCCCTCCACTTT. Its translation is CASSLASDRYNSPLHF.

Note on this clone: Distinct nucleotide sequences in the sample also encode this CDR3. Written as DNA, the CDR3 is TGTGCCAGCAGTTTGCTGGGGGGATCCTACGAGCAGTACTTC. Encoded protein: CASSLLGGSYEQYF. The V and J genes are TRBV27 and TRBJ2-7; TRBD2 might be the D (6 bases). V was clipped by 3 bases and J by 1 base, with 10 bases between them. Germline CDR1 and CDR2: MNHEY and SMNVEV (reference sequence). CDR3 length equals 14 residues.

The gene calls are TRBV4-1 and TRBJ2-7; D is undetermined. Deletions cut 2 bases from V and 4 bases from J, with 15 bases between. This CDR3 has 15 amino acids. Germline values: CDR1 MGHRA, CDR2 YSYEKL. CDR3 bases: TGCGCCAGCAGCCAACTGATGGCGTTTGGTTACGAGCAGTACTTC. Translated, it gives CASSQLMAFGYEQYF.

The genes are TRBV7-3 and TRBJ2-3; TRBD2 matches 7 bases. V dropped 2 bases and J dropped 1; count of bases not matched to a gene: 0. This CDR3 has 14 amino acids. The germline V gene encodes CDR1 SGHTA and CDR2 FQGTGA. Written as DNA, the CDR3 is TGTGCCAGCAGCTTACTAGCGGGCACAGATACGCAGTATTTT. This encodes CASSLLAGTDTQYF.

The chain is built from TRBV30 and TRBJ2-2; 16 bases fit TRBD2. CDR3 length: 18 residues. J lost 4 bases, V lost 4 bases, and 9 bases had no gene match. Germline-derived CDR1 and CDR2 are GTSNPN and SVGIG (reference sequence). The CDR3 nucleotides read TGTGCCTGGACTAAACCGGGACTAGCGGGGGGGCGCACCGGGGAGCTGTTTTTT. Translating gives CAWTKPGLAGGRTGELFF.

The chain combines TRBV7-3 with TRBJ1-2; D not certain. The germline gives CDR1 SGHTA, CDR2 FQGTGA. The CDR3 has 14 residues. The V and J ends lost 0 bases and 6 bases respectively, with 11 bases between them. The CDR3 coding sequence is TGTGCCAGCAGCTTAACGGGGTCCCCCGATGGCTACACCTTC. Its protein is CASSLTGSPDGYTF.

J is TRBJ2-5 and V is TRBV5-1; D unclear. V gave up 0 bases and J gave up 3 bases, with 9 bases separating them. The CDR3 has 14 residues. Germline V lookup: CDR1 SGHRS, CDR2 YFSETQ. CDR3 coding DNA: TGCGCCAGCAGCTTGGGTGCGGACGAAGAGACCCAGTACTTC. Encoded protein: CASSLGADEETQYF.

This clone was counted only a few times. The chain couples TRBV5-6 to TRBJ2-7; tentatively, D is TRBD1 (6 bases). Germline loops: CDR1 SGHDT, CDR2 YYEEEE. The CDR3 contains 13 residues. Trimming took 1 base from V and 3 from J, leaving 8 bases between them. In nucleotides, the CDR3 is TGTGCCAGCAGCTTGACAGGGAACTACGAGCAGTACTTC. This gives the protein CASSLTGNYEQYF.

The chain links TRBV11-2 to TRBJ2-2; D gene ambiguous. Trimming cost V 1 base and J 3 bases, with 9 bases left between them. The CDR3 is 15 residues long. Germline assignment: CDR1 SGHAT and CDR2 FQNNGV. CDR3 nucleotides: TGTGCCAGCAGCTTAGGGTACTCTGACACCGGGGAGCTGTTTTTT. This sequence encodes CASSLGYSDTGELFF. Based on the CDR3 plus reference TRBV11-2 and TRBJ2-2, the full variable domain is EAGVAQSPRYKIIEKRQSVAFWCNPISGHATLYWYQQILGQGPKLLIQFQNNGVVDDSQLPKDRFSAERLKGVDSTLKIQPAKLEDSAVYLCASSLGYSDTGELFFGEGSRLTVL.

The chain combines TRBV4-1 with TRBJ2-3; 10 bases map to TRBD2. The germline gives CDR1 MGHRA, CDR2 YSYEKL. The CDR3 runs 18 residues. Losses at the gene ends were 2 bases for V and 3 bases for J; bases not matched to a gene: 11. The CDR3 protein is CASSQYLAGEGVTDTQYF. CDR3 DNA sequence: TGCGCCAGCAGCCAATACCTAGCGGGGGAGGGTGTGACAGATACGCAGTATTTT.